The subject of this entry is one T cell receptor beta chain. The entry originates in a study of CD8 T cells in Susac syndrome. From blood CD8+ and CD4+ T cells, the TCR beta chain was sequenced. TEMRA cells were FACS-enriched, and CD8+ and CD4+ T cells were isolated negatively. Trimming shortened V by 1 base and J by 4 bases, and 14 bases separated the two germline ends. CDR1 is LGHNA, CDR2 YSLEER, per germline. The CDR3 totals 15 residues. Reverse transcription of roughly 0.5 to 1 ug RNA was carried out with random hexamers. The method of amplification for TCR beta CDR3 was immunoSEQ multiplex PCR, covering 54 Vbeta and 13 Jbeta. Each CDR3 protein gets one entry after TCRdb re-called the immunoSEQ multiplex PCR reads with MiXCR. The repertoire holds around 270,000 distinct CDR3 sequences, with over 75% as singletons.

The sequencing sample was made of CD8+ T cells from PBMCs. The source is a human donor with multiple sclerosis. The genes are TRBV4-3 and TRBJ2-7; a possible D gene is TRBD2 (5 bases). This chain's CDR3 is CASSQAQDSVYEQYF. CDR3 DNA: TGCGCCAGCAGCCAAGCTCAGGACTCGGTTTACGAGCAGTACTTC.